These 22 T cell receptor beta chains were sequenced from one sample in a study of T cell responses to AZD1222 COVID-19 vaccine. Method: immunoSEQ multiplex PCR; TCRdb's copy keeps in-frame clones and lacks some. The sample consists of 150,000 to 200,000 clones, 87% of them appearing once. The sample here was peripheral blood, taken on day 0 of MenACWY control vaccination. Receptors originate from an adult in good health.

The CDR3 DNA follows: TGTGCCAGCAGTCCGAGAGCACGGGACAAGGGGAACTATGGCTACACCTTC. As protein: CASSPRARDKGNYGYTF. This chain joins TRBV27 and TRBJ1-2, with D possibly being TRBD1 (6 bases). V lost 5 bases and J lost 2, with 21 bases in between. Germline lookup yields CDR1 MNHEY and CDR2 SMNVEV (reference sequence). The CDR3 runs 17 residues.

This clone has a handful of counts. The chain has TRBV27 and TRBJ1-2; 9 positions agree with TRBD1. The germline V gene encodes CDR1 MNHEY and CDR2 SMNVEV (reference sequence). The trim removed 4 bases at V and 4 bases at J, leaving 1 base unmatched. The length of the CDR3 is 13 residues. This CDR3 is CASSWGQGYGYTF. CDR3 coding DNA: TGTGCCAGCAGTTGGGGACAGGGCTATGGCTACACCTTC.

The chain combines TRBV5-6 with TRBJ1-6; 8 bases agree with TRBD1. Per germline, CDR1 SGHDT and CDR2 YYEEEE. CDR3 length: 16 amino acids. The V and J ends lost 7 bases and 7 bases, in that order; junction bases with no gene match: 13. The CDR3 DNA reads as TGTGCCAGCCGTCCGGGGGCAGGGGGCAGGAATTCACCCCTCCACTTT. Its translation: CASRPGAGGRNSPLHF.

This chain connects TRBV6-4 to TRBJ2-3, with 11 bases that match TRBD2. Germline trimming cut 5 bases from V and 0 bases from J; bases unmatched to any gene: 4. The CDR3 is made up of 16 amino acids. CDR1 MRHNA and CDR2 SNTAGT come from the germline V gene. For the CDR3, the DNA is TGTGCCAGCAGTCAGGGACTAGCGGATAGCACAGATACGCAGTATTTT. Its protein product is CASSQGLADSTDTQYF.

V is TRBV7-2 and J is TRBJ2-2; D is unclear. V was pared by 5 bases and J by 0 bases, with 13 bases between. The CDR3 runs 16 residues. CDR1 and CDR2 from the germline V gene are SGHTA and FQGNSA. The CDR3 protein is CASSRLTPPNTGELFF. The DNA for the CDR3 is TGTGCCAGCAGCCGGTTGACACCTCCGAACACCGGGGAGCTGTTTTTT.

CDR3 DNA: TGTGCCAGCAGCCAAGGCAGTGGACCGGGACCCCACCCGGACACTGAAGCTTTCTTT. Translation: CASSQGSGPGPHPDTEAFF. This sequence joins TRBV4-2 and TRBJ1-1, with D possibly matching TRBD1 (5 bases). The CDR3 consists of 19 residues. V was trimmed by 1 base and J by 3 bases, leaving 24 bases between them. Germline CDR1 is LGHNA and CDR2 is YNFKEQ.

The chain links TRBV3-1 (or the pseudogene TRBV3-2) to TRBJ2-5; TRBD2 matches 9 bases. This CDR3 is built from 16 residues. The V and J ends lost 0 bases and 2 bases, in that order; junction bases with no gene match: 4. Germline CDR1 reads LGHDT; CDR2 reads YNNKEL (reference sequence). This chain's CDR3 is CASSQERLAGQETQYF. CDR3 DNA: TGTGCCAGCAGCCAAGAACGGCTAGCGGGGCAAGAGACCCAGTACTTC.

The rearrangement uses TRBV6-5 and TRBJ2-7; D ambiguous. CDR3 length: 15 residues. Germline V CDR1 and CDR2: MNHEY, SVGAGI. V was trimmed by 4 bases and J by 2 bases, leaving 15 bases between them. CDR3 protein: CASSFSGPLTYEQYF. CDR3 bases: TGTGCCAGCAGTTTCTCTGGGCCTTTGACCTACGAGCAGTACTTC.

The rearrangement joins TRBV14 to TRBJ2-5; D is unclear. The length of the CDR3 is 13 residues. CDR1 and CDR2 (germline): SGHDN, FVKESK. Between the trimmed V and J ends, which lost 0 bases and 6 bases, there was a span of 8 bases. In DNA, the CDR3 is TGTGCCAGCAGCCAAGATCTATTGCAGACCCAGTACTTC. This gives the protein CASSQDLLQTQYF.

This clone was detected once. The CDR3 region has the DNA TGTGCCAGCAGCCAAGACAGTAAGAGCAATCAGCCCCAGCATTTT. Protein product: CASSQDSKSNQPQHF. The rearrangement links TRBV3-1 (or the pseudogene TRBV3-2) to TRBJ1-5, with D unresolved. The CDR3 spans 15 residues. CDR1 and CDR2 (germline): LGHDT, YNNKEL (reference sequence). V lost 0 bases and J 1 base, leaving 7 bases between the germline ends.

The rearrangement links TRBV28 to TRBJ2-1; 9 positions agree with TRBD2. The CDR3 runs to 14 residues. V trimming: 3 bases; J trimming: 9 bases; junction bases outside the gene matches: 6. The germline CDR1 and CDR2 sequences are MDHEN and SYDVKM. This CDR3 reads CASSLTSGSFEQFF. CDR3 bases: TGTGCCAGCAGTTTGACTAGCGGTTCCTTTGAGCAGTTCTTC.

The rearrangement uses TRBV2 and TRBJ2-1; D remains unclear. The V gene's germline CDR1 is SNHLY and CDR2 FYNNEI. CDR3 length: 16 residues. The V end was cut by 6 bases, the J end by 1 base, with 16 bases between. CDR3 DNA: TGTGCCAGCAGCCCCGCTAAGGGTCGTTCCTACAATGAGCAGTTCTTC. Its protein product is CASSPAKGRSYNEQFF.

The genes are TRBV29-1 and TRBJ2-7, with 7 bases matching TRBD1. Germline V CDR1 and CDR2: SQVTM, ANQGSEA. J was trimmed by 0 bases and V by 1 base; bases with no gene match: 0. CDR3 size: 13 residues. Here the CDR3 reads CSVEGDSSYEQYF. The CDR3 DNA follows: TGCAGCGTTGAAGGGGACAGCTCCTACGAGCAGTACTTC.

Comment on this clone: The same CDR3 arises from other DNA sequences in this sample as well. V usage is TRBV6-4 and J usage is TRBJ2-2, with a tentative D call TRBD2 (5 bases). The CDR3 is 13 residues long. Germline loops: CDR1 MRHNA, CDR2 SNTAGT. Trimming shortened V by 3 bases and J by 3 bases, and 5 bases separated the two germline ends. The CDR3 sequence is CASSEADTGELFF. For the CDR3, the DNA is TGTGCCAGCAGTGAAGCGGACACCGGGGAGCTGTTTTTT.

The J gene is TRBJ2-7, the V gene TRBV30, with 9 positions matching TRBD1. The CDR3 is 14 residues long. V gave up 1 base and J gave up 4 bases; unmatched junction bases: 5. Germline V gene sequence: CDR1 GTSNPN, CDR2 SVGIG (reference sequence). The DNA of the CDR3 is TGTGCCTGGAGTGGTACAGGGGGCAGGTACGAGCAGTACTTC. Translating it yields CAWSGTGGRYEQYF.

Only a few counts were recorded for this clone. The chain uses TRBV19 and TRBJ1-5; 7 nucleotides line up with TRBD1. Germline V gives CDR1 LNHDA, CDR2 SQIVND (reference sequence). This CDR3 spans 17 amino acids. The J segment lost 1 base and the V segment lost 5 bases, leaving 11 bases of the junction unmatched. The CDR3 loop reads CASSPWTGIGSNQPQHF. The DNA for the CDR3 is TGTGCCAGTAGTCCATGGACAGGTATAGGCAGCAATCAGCCCCAGCATTTT.

The chain has TRBV6-5 and TRBJ1-4; D remains unclear. The CDR3 consists of 14 residues. Germline V gene sequence: CDR1 MNHEY, CDR2 SVGAGI. Trimming left V 2 bases short and J 8 bases short, with 12 bases between. The CDR3 loop is CASSYRSGREKLFF. The CDR3 nucleotides read TGTGCCAGCAGTTACAGGTCCGGGAGGGAAAAACTGTTTTTT.

This clone was recorded a few times. The V gene is TRBV28, the J gene TRBJ2-7, with 8 bases lining up with TRBD1. The germline V gene encodes CDR1 MDHEN and CDR2 SYDVKM. The CDR3 extends over 15 amino acids. The V segment lost 5 bases and the J segment 3 bases; nucleotides outside the gene matches: 9. The CDR3 loop is CASSPRTGLGYEQYF. CDR3 in DNA: TGTGCCAGCAGTCCAAGGACAGGGCTCGGCTACGAGCAGTACTTC.

J is TRBJ2-3 and V is TRBV20-1; 16 bases line up with TRBD2. Losses at the gene ends were 3 bases for V and 3 bases for J; bases not matched to a gene: 3. The CDR3 runs 16 residues. The germline gives CDR1 DFQATT, CDR2 SNEGSKA (reference sequence). The CDR3 sequence: CSASSGLAGGTDTQYF. The CDR3 nucleotides are TGCAGTGCTAGTTCGGGACTAGCGGGAGGGACAGATACGCAGTATTTT.

V is TRBV3-1 (or the pseudogene TRBV3-2) and J is TRBJ2-3, with D possibly matching TRBD2 (6 bases). CDR1 is LGHDT, CDR2 YNNKEL, per germline (reference sequence). The germline V and J ends were trimmed by 0 bases and 10 bases, with 11 bases remaining between them. The CDR3 runs 13 residues. This CDR3 reads CASSQEGTPSQYF. For the CDR3, the DNA is TGTGCCAGCAGCCAAGAAGGGACTCCGTCGCAGTATTTT.

The rearrangement uses TRBV5-5 and TRBJ2-7; D unresolved. The CDR3 runs to 11 residues. The V end lost 4 bases, the J end lost 4 bases, and 6 bases lay between the germline ends. Looked up from germline, CDR1 is SGHKS and CDR2 is YYEKEE (reference sequence). CDR3 sequence reads: CASSPLYEQYF. In DNA form, the CDR3 reads TGTGCCAGCAGCCCGCTTTACGAGCAGTACTTC.

The chain is built from TRBV12-3 or TRBV12-4 and TRBJ2-1; 10 positions match TRBD1. V shed 7 bases and J 15 bases; nucleotides not matched to a gene: 9. This CDR3 region has 12 residues. The CDR3 nucleotides read TGTGCCAGCACCCAACAAGGGGACAGGGGGTTCTTC. Its translation: CASTQQGDRGFF.